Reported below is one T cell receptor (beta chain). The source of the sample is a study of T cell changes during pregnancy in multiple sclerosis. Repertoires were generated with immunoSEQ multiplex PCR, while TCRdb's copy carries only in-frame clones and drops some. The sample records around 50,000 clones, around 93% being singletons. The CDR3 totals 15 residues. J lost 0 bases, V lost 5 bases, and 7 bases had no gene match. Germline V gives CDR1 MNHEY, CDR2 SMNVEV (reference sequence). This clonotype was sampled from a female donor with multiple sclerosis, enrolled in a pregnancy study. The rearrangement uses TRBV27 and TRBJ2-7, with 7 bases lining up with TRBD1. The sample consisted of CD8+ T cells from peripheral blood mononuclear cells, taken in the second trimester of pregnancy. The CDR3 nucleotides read TGTGCCAGCAGTGGGACAGCTTCGAGCTCCTACGAGCAGTACTTC. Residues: CASSGTASSSYEQYF.